Sequencing of this T cell receptor beta chain was carried out in a study of shared clonotypes between healthy human individuals. Only CD45RO-negative cells positively selected for CCR7 counted as naive CD8 cells, so terminally differentiated effector memory CD45RA+ cells were excluded. Within Nashville, Tennessee resided all donors, each a Caucasian adult. Replicate PCRs from sorted subsets contained approximately 190 ng DNA, which is around 30,000 T cell genomes. Using immunoSEQ multiplex PCR, the repertoire was profiled, and TCRdb retains in-frame clones only, with some absent. Among around 550,000 clones listed, 85% to 95% were seen once. This clone appeared a single time. What it binds is not known. General study findings and limits: The naive CD4 repertoires of a few donors were compared, and roughly 5% of clonotypes were shared.

Germline loops: CDR1 MNHEY, CDR2 SMNVEV (reference sequence). The V end was cut by 8 bases, the J end by 0 bases, with 8 bases between. The CDR3 has 13 amino acids. This TCR was sampled from a woman in her 30s in good health. Sample: naive CD8+ T cells sorted from blood. The chain employs TRBV27 and TRBJ1-5; D might be TRBD1 (5 bases). The DNA of the CDR3 is TGTGCCAGCGGCAGGGATAGCAATCAGCCCCAGCATTTT. Amino acids: CASGRDSNQPQHF.